What follows are 29 T cell receptor beta chains derived from one specimen sequenced in a study of T-cell memory formation after mild COVID-19. Each CDR3 protein gets one entry after TCRdb re-called the 5' RACE reads with MiXCR. The table shows fewer than 250,000 distinct CDR3 sequences, with 15% to 20% occurring only once. The specimen sequenced was PBMCs or a T cell subset sorted from them (not recorded which). Every receptor here comes from an adult woman who had mild COVID-19 (a few samples of this study predate the infection). Cell type and time point are not known.

The rearrangement uses TRBV6-6 and TRBJ1-2; D gene uncertain. The CDR3 has 13 residues. Trimming left V 4 bases short and J 2 bases short, with 8 bases between. Germline lookup yields CDR1 MNHNY and CDR2 SVGAGI (reference sequence). CDR3 residues: CASSSAANYGYTF. CDR3 in DNA: TGTGCCAGCAGTTCGGCAGCAAACTATGGCTACACCTTC.

This clonotype was found a few times. This sequence joins TRBV5-6 and TRBJ1-1; 9 positions agree with TRBD1. Germline CDR1 is SGHDT and CDR2 is YYEEEE. The CDR3 sequence is 15 residues long. V shed 1 base and J 5 bases; nucleotides not matched to a gene: 6. CDR3: CASSLIDRGGTEAFF. The CDR3 region has the DNA TGTGCCAGCAGCTTGATCGACAGGGGGGGGACTGAAGCTTTCTTT.

The chain carries TRBV20-1 and TRBJ2-1, with D hard to call. The CDR3 totals 12 residues. Trimming shortened V by 6 bases and J by 4 bases, and 10 bases separated the two germline ends. Germline V gives CDR1 DFQATT, CDR2 SNEGSKA (reference sequence). The CDR3 nucleotides are TGCAGTGCGGGTTTTGGATACAATGAGCAGTTCTTC. This codes for CSAGFGYNEQFF.

The chain carries TRBV30 and TRBJ2-1; D perhaps matches TRBD1 (5 bases). The CDR3 is made up of 16 amino acids. Germline CDR1 GTSNPN, CDR2 SVGIG (reference sequence). The V end lost 3 bases, the J end lost 1 base, and 16 bases lay between the germline ends. CDR3 sequence (DNA): TGTGCCTGGAGGAGGAAGCTGGGGCTGTCCTACAATGAGCAGTTCTTC. Encoded protein: CAWRRKLGLSYNEQFF.

This chain connects TRBV12-3 or TRBV12-4 to TRBJ1-5, with D maybe TRBD1 (5 bases). The CDR3 contains 15 residues. V lost 3 bases, J lost 1 base, and 10 bases lay in between. The DNA of the CDR3 is TGTGCCAGCAGTTTGGAGAGGGGAAGCAATCAGCCCCAGCATTTT. It codes for CASSLERGSNQPQHF.

The CDR3, as DNA: TGTGCCAGCATCAGCCGGACGCGGGGTTCACCCCTCCACTTT. Residues: CASISRTRGSPLHF. The rearrangement joins TRBV12-3 or TRBV12-4 to TRBJ1-6; D not resolved. The CDR3 consists of 14 residues. V dropped 7 bases and J dropped 9 bases, with 16 bases sitting between them.

This clonotype was counted between two and nine times. The chain recombines TRBV7-3 with TRBJ2-3; D might be TRBD1 or TRBD2, each matching 6 bases. Trimming removed 6 bases at V and 3 bases at J, with 16 bases between. The CDR3 has 15 amino acids. Germline V lookup: CDR1 SGHTA, CDR2 FQGTGA. CDR3 protein: CASSVRGARTDTQYF. The CDR3, as DNA: TGTGCCAGCAGTGTAAGGGGGGCAAGGACAGATACGCAGTATTTT.

The chain uses TRBV6-1 and TRBJ2-7, with 11 bases aligning to TRBD1. The J segment lost 3 bases and the V segment lost 2 bases, leaving 3 bases of the junction unmatched. The CDR3 sequence is 15 residues long. Germline-derived CDR1 and CDR2 are MNHNS and SASEGT. The CDR3 bases are TGTGCCAGCAGTGAACCGGGACAGGGGGGCTACGAGCAGTACTTC. Translated, it gives CASSEPGQGGYEQYF.

A few counts support this clonotype. This chain connects TRBV7-3 to TRBJ2-3; D is undetermined. Trimming pared 1 base from V and 0 bases from J, leaving 14 bases between. CDR3 size: 17 residues. Germline lookup yields CDR1 SGHTA and CDR2 FQGTGA. DNA of the CDR3: TGTGCCAGCAGCTTAATCGGCGCTACCCTTAGCACAGATACGCAGTATTTT. Translating it yields CASSLIGATLSTDTQYF.

This clonotype was counted between two and nine times. The chain combines TRBV19 with TRBJ2-2; D could derive from TRBD1 or TRBD2 (5 bases each). The CDR3 covers 17 residues. Germline V lookup: CDR1 LNHDA, CDR2 SQIVND (reference sequence). Trimming removed 0 bases from V and 4 bases from J, with 15 bases in between. The CDR3 here is CASSIESTGTSTGELFF. In DNA form, the CDR3 reads TGTGCCAGTAGTATAGAGTCCACCGGGACCTCCACCGGGGAGCTGTTTTTT.

V and J are TRBV13 and TRBJ1-6; 9 nucleotides match TRBD1. CDR1 is PRHDT, CDR2 FYEKMQ, per germline (reference sequence). Trimming cost V 5 bases and J 8 bases; bases outside gene matches: 10. The CDR3 extends over 16 amino acids. The CDR3 DNA reads as TGTGCCAGCAGCCCCGGGACAGGGTCTTCCTATTCACCCCTCCACTTT. The encoded protein is CASSPGTGSSYSPLHF.

This clonotype was seen at least ten times. The gene calls are TRBV12-3 or TRBV12-4 and TRBJ1-1; no firm D call. This CDR3 has 11 residues. V gave up 3 bases and J gave up 5 bases, with 4 bases separating them. This CDR3 reads CASSLGTEAFF. The DNA for the CDR3 is TGTGCCAGCAGTTTGGGGACTGAAGCTTTCTTT.

CDR3: CASSLGAGGQETQYF. The CDR3, as DNA: TGTGCCAGCAGCTTAGGGGCCGGCGGGCAAGAGACCCAGTACTTC. The chain links TRBV7-9 to TRBJ2-5; a possible D gene is TRBD2 (5 bases). Trimming removed 1 base at V and 2 bases at J, with 11 bases between. CDR1 and CDR2 (germline): SEHNR, FQNEAQ (reference sequence). This CDR3 is built from 15 residues.

This clonotype was seen a few times. The chain is built from TRBV18 and TRBJ1-5; 7 bases are shared with TRBD1. The length of the CDR3 is 15 residues. CDR1 is KGHSH and CDR2 is LQKENI in the germline V gene. J lost 2 bases, V lost 4 bases, and 5 bases had no gene match. The CDR3 DNA reads as TGTGCCAGCTCACTGGGACAGCCCGGCAATCAGCCCCAGCATTTT. Translating it yields CASSLGQPGNQPQHF. Filled out from reference TRBV18 and TRBJ1-5, the complete variable domain reads NAGVMQNPRHLVRRRGQEARLRCSPMKGHSHVYWYRQLPEEGLKFMVYLQKENIIDESGMPKERFSAEFPKEGPSILRIQQVVRGDSAAYFCASSLGQPGNQPQHFGDGTRLSIL.

The V gene is TRBV18, the J gene TRBJ1-2; D is unclear. CDR3 length equals 16 residues. The germline V and J ends were trimmed by 5 bases and 4 bases, with 20 bases remaining between them. Germline loops: CDR1 KGHSH, CDR2 LQKENI. The CDR3 sequence is CASSTETPLGGYGYTF. The CDR3 coding sequence is TGTGCCAGCTCAACCGAGACCCCTTTGGGCGGCTATGGCTACACCTTC. The full variable domain, in which reference TRBV18 and TRBJ1-2 provide the parts outside the CDR3, is NAGVMQNPRHLVRRRGQEARLRCSPMKGHSHVYWYRQLPEEGLKFMVYLQKENIIDESGMPKERFSAEFPKEGPSILRIQQVVRGDSAAYFCASSTETPLGGYGYTFGSGTRLTVV.

A few counts support this clonotype. A junction boundary mismatches the germline segment, possibly from a read error. V gene TRBV5-1 combines with J gene TRBJ1-4, with D uncertain. Germline V lookup: CDR1 SGHRS, CDR2 YFSETQ. The CDR3 runs 13 residues. The CDR3 region is CASRLTVNEKLFF. Here the CDR3 DNA reads TGCGCCAGCCGCTTAACAGTGAATGAAAAACTGTTTTTT. The full variable domain, with the rest looked up from reference TRBV5-1 and TRBJ1-4, is KAGVTQTPRYLIKTRGQQVTLSCSPISGHRSVSWYQQTPGQGLQFLFEYFSETQRNKGNFPGRFSGRQFSNSRSEMNVSTLELGDSALYLCASRLTVNEKLFFGSGTQLSVL.

This clonotype appeared a few times. Relative to the germline gene, one junction end is altered; a read error may explain this. This chain joins TRBV7-7 and TRBJ2-7; TRBD2 agrees at 10 bases. Germline assignment: CDR1 SSHAT and CDR2 FNYEAQ (reference sequence). CDR3 length: 15 amino acids. CDR3 loop: CASSWQREGLGEQYF. CDR3 bases: TGTGCTAGCAGCTGGCAGCGGGAGGGCCTCGGCGAGCAGTACTTC. Drawing the rest from reference TRBV7-7 and TRBJ2-7, the complete variable domain is GAGVSQSPRYKVTKRGQDVTLRCDPISSHATLYWYQQALGQGPEFLTYFNYEAQPDKSGLPSDRFSAERPEGSISTLTIQRTEQRDSAMYRCASSWQREGLGEQYFGPGTRLTVT.

This clonotype was detected only a few times. The chain joins TRBV20-1 to TRBJ2-5, with D tentatively TRBD1 (6 bases). Trimming took off 6 bases at V and 2 bases at J, with 19 bases between the two ends. There are 15 residues in the CDR3. Germline V gene sequence: CDR1 DFQATT, CDR2 SNEGSKA (reference sequence). The DNA for the CDR3 is TGCAGTGCCCCCTCGCGAAGGGACATACAAGAGACCCAGTACTTC. Its protein is CSAPSRRDIQETQYF.

Notes on this clonotype: The junction departs from germline at one end; a sequencing error may be responsible. This chain joins TRBV19 and TRBJ1-1, with TRBD1 as a possible D gene (6 bases). The CDR3 length is 15 residues. Germline assignment: CDR1 LNHDA and CDR2 SQIVND (reference sequence). The CDR3 sequence: CASRSGGPGDPDAFF. CDR3 DNA: TGTGCCAGTAGATCCGGGGGACCAGGGGACCCTGACGCTTTCTTT. The full variable domain, rest sourced from reference TRBV19 and TRBJ1-1, is DGGITQSPKYLFRKEGQNVTLSCEQNLNHDAMYWYRQDPGQGLRLIYYSQIVNDFQKGDIAEGYSVSREKKESFPLTVTSAQKNPTAFYLCASRSGGPGDPDAFFGQGTRLTVV.

The chain recombines TRBV3-1 with TRBJ1-1; no definite D call. Germline V gene sequence: CDR1 LGHDT, CDR2 YNNKEL (reference sequence). This CDR3 spans 16 amino acids. Trimming shortened V by 0 bases and J by 1 base, and 12 bases separated the two germline ends. The CDR3 loop is CASSQDRSRTNTEAFF. The CDR3 region has the DNA TGTGCCAGCAGCCAAGATCGGAGCAGGACGAACACTGAAGCTTTCTTT.

This clonotype has only a few counts. The J gene is TRBJ2-5, the V gene TRBV5-5, with D possibly being TRBD2 (6 bases). V dropped 3 bases and J dropped 5 bases, with 14 bases sitting between them. The CDR3 has 14 residues. In germline, CDR1 is SGHKS, CDR2 YYEKEE (reference sequence). CDR3 sequence (DNA): TGTGCCAGCAGCTCCGATGGGGGGTGGGAGACCCAGTACTTC. Protein: CASSSDGGWETQYF.

The chain recombines TRBV28 with TRBJ2-7; TRBD2 aligns across 8 bases. This CDR3 has 15 amino acids. Germline V gene sequence: CDR1 MDHEN, CDR2 SYDVKM. Trimming took 5 bases from V and 7 from J; bases not matched to a gene: 13. CDR3 in amino acids: CASSHRSGSLGEQYF. DNA for the CDR3: TGTGCCAGCAGTCACAGAAGCGGGAGTCTGGGTGAGCAGTACTTC.

The gene calls are TRBV7-9 and TRBJ2-4; TRBD1 might be the D (5 bases). The V and J ends lost 10 bases and 1 base respectively, with 8 bases between them. Germline V gene data show CDR1 as SEHNR and CDR2 as FQNEAQ (reference sequence). CDR3 length: 12 residues. The CDR3 loop is CATPGAKNIQYF. CDR3 bases: TGTGCCACCCCAGGGGCCAAAAACATTCAGTACTTC. The variable domain in full, completed from reference TRBV7-9 and TRBJ2-4, reads DTGVSQNPRHKITKRGQNVTFRCDPISEHNRLYWYRQTLGQGPEFLTYFQNEAQLEKSRLLSDRFSAERPKGSFSTLEIQRTEQGDSAMYLCATPGAKNIQYFGAGTRLSVL.

This clonotype has only a few counts. The chain carries TRBV24-1 and TRBJ2-5; D gene ambiguous. The germline gives CDR1 KGHDR, CDR2 SFDVKD. V was shortened by 4 bases and J by 0 bases, with 8 bases between the two germline ends. This CDR3 is built from 14 residues. The CDR3 region has the DNA TGTGCCACCAGTGAGACGGCCTACCAAGAGACCCAGTACTTC. This encodes CATSETAYQETQYF.

The table lists this clonotype with a few counts. The rearrangement links TRBV7-2 to TRBJ1-1; D perhaps matches TRBD1 (5 bases). The V gene's germline CDR1 is SGHTA and CDR2 FQGNSA. Trimming shortened V by 5 bases and J by 4 bases, and 11 bases separated the two germline ends. The CDR3 sequence is 13 residues long. Here the CDR3 reads CASSIGAPTEAFF. CDR3 DNA: TGTGCCAGCAGCATCGGGGCCCCCACTGAAGCTTTCTTT. The full variable domain, in which reference TRBV7-2 and TRBJ1-1 provide the parts outside the CDR3, is GAGVSQSPSNKVTEKGKDVELRCDPISGHTALYWYRQSLGQGLEFLIYFQGNSAPDKSGLPSDRFSAERTGGSVSTLTIQRTQQEDSAVYLCASSIGAPTEAFFGQGTRLTVV.

A few counts support this clonotype. This rearrangement joins TRBV7-2 to TRBJ2-3, with TRBD2 identical over 9 bases. After removal of 2 bases from V and 2 bases from J, the junction contained 5 bases not matched to a gene. CDR3 length: 16 residues. Looked up from germline, CDR1 is SGHTA and CDR2 is FQGNSA. CDR3 nucleotides: TGTGCCAGCAGCTTAATTCCTAGCGGGAACACAGATACGCAGTATTTT. Encoded protein: CASSLIPSGNTDTQYF.

For the CDR3, the DNA is TGCGCCAGCAGCGCACAGGGTCGTTTGGAGACCCAGTACTTC. It translates to CASSAQGRLETQYF. This chain uses TRBV5-1 with TRBJ2-5; TRBD1 is a possible D gene (6 bases). The CDR3 consists of 14 residues. Germline values: CDR1 SGHRS, CDR2 YFSETQ. V was pared by 4 bases and J by 5 bases, with 15 bases between.

This chain links TRBV4-2 with TRBJ1-3, with D perhaps TRBD1 (5 bases). The germline gives CDR1 LGHNA, CDR2 YNFKEQ. Trimming left V 6 bases short and J 1 base short, with 13 bases between. The CDR3 totals 15 residues. The CDR3 protein is CASSPRGESGNTIYF. CDR3 DNA sequence: TGTGCCAGCAGTCCTAGGGGAGAATCTGGAAACACCATATATTTT.

This sequence joins TRBV6-1 and TRBJ1-1; tentative D call: TRBD1 (5 bases). Looked up from germline, CDR1 is MNHNS and CDR2 is SASEGT. This CDR3 region has 15 residues. The V end was cut by 4 bases, the J end by 2 bases, with 14 bases between. The CDR3 DNA is TGTGCCAGCAGTGCTTTTGACAGCCTTAACACTGAAGCTTTCTTT. Protein product: CASSAFDSLNTEAFF.